Presented here are 15 T cell receptor beta chains from one specimen sequenced in a study of OX40 agonist ivuxolimab in advanced cancers. Measured with immunoSEQ multiplex PCR; TCRdb has only the in-frame clones, and not every one. The sample includes roughly 15,000 clones, about three quarters of them seen just once. Sample: CD4+ or CD8+ T cells sorted from blood, taken in a trial of the OX40 agonist ivuxolimab. The receptors shown here come from an adult with an advanced solid tumor such as melanoma, head and neck, liver or kidney cancer.

The chain joins TRBV6-6 to TRBJ2-7; the match to TRBD2 covers 7 bases. Germline V gene data show CDR1 as MNHNY and CDR2 as SVGAGI (reference sequence). V dropped 2 bases and J dropped 7; count of bases not matched to a gene: 2. The CDR3 consists of 12 residues. The CDR3 coding sequence is TGTGCCAGCAGTTACGGCGGGGGAGAGCAGTACTTC. As protein: CASSYGGGEQYF.

This chain uses TRBV6-6 with TRBJ1-2; 7 nucleotides align to TRBD1. Unmatched junction bases numbered 6, after V lost 10 bases and J lost 4 bases. CDR3 size: 12 residues. Germline lookup yields CDR1 MNHNY and CDR2 SVGAGI (reference sequence). CDR3 DNA: TGTGCCAACAAAGGGGGCCCCTATGGCTACACCTTC. As protein: CANKGGPYGYTF.

V gene TRBV9 combines with J gene TRBJ2-2; a weak D match, TRBD1 (7 bases). CDR3 size: 16 residues. From germline, CDR1 is SGDLS and CDR2 YYNGEE. V lost 4 bases and J lost 1, with 14 bases in between. The CDR3, as DNA: TGTGCCAGCAGCCCGCGGGACAGTTGGAACACCGGGGAGCTGTTTTTT. Its translation is CASSPRDSWNTGELFF.

This clone was picked up one time. The chain uses TRBV27 and TRBJ2-7, with 7 bases aligning to TRBD1. With 5 bases clipped from V and 3 bases from J, the junction kept 7 bases outside the gene matches. The CDR3 has 14 amino acids. Germline CDR1 is MNHEY and CDR2 is SMNVEV (reference sequence). The CDR3 coding sequence is TGTGCCAGCAGTCTCCGGGACAGAAGCTACGAGCAGTACTTC. Translating gives CASSLRDRSYEQYF.

This clone was counted at least ten times. This CDR3 reads CASSLAGGPPGELFF. CDR3 DNA sequence: TGTGCCAGCAGTTTGGCGGGAGGGCCCCCCGGGGAGCTGTTTTTT. This chain links TRBV27 with TRBJ2-2, with 9 nucleotides matching TRBD2. Germline loops: CDR1 MNHEY, CDR2 SMNVEV (reference sequence). Unmatched junction bases numbered 5, after V lost 3 bases and J lost 6 bases. This CDR3 is 15 amino acids long.

The V and J genes are TRBV10-1 and TRBJ1-2; 7 bases fit TRBD1. Losses at the gene ends were 8 bases for V and 7 bases for J; bases not matched to a gene: 10. The CDR3 has 13 amino acids. Germline CDR1 WNHNN, CDR2 SYGVQD (reference sequence). Here the CDR3 reads CASGTAQSFGYTF. The CDR3 DNA sequence: TGCGCCAGCGGGACAGCCCAATCCTTTGGCTACACCTTC.

The chain links TRBV7-8 to TRBJ2-7; D remains unclear. V dropped 1 base and J dropped 0 bases, with 7 bases sitting between them. This CDR3 comprises 14 residues. Germline CDR1 and CDR2: SGHVS and FQNEAQ. CDR3 protein: CASSLETSSYEQYF. The CDR3, as DNA: TGTGCCAGCAGCTTAGAAACCAGCTCCTACGAGCAGTACTTC.

The chain uses TRBV7-6 and TRBJ1-4; a possible D gene is TRBD1 (6 bases). Germline lookup yields CDR1 SGHVS and CDR2 FNYEAQ. Trimming took off 8 bases at V and 1 base at J, with 14 bases between the two ends. The CDR3 contains 15 residues. This chain's CDR3 is CASGPPGETNEKLFF. The CDR3 bases are TGTGCCAGCGGGCCCCCAGGGGAAACTAATGAAAAACTGTTTTTT.

This clone is classed as medium-sized. The rearrangement links TRBV7-3 to TRBJ2-2, with D maybe TRBD2 (5 bases). Looked up from germline, CDR1 is SGHTA and CDR2 is FQGTGA. This CDR3 has 15 residues. V lost 0 bases and J 3 bases, leaving 8 bases between the germline ends. This CDR3 is CASSLTAGYTGELFF. The CDR3 region has the DNA TGTGCCAGCAGCTTAACGGCGGGTTACACCGGGGAGCTGTTTTTT. Supplemented by reference TRBV7-3 and TRBJ2-2, the full variable domain reads GAGVSQTPSNKVTEKGKYVELRCDPISGHTALYWYRQSLGQGPEFLIYFQGTGAADDSGLPNDRFFAVRPEGSVSTLKIQRTERGDSAVYLCASSLTAGYTGELFFGEGSRLTVL.

The sample holds a few counts of this clone. This chain joins TRBV6-5 and TRBJ1-2; D may be TRBD1 (5 bases). The V gene's germline CDR1 is MNHEY and CDR2 SVGAGI. This CDR3 has 13 amino acids. V lost 6 bases, J lost 4 bases, and 12 bases lay in between. CDR3 loop: CASSVDSAYGYTF. In nucleotides, the CDR3 is TGTGCCAGCAGCGTAGACAGTGCCTATGGCTACACCTTC.

This clone was counted once. The CDR3 DNA is TGTGCCAGCAGCCCAGTCACGAAAACAAACTCTGGAAACACCATATATTTT. Translated, it gives CASSPVTKTNSGNTIYF. V and J are TRBV5-5 and TRBJ1-3; D gene ambiguous. Trimming removed 4 bases at V and 0 bases at J, with 17 bases between. This CDR3 has 17 residues. Germline CDR1 SGHKS, CDR2 YYEKEE (reference sequence).

This clone was recorded only once. The chain has TRBV19 and TRBJ2-1, with TRBD2 as a possible D gene (7 bases). The V and J ends lost 5 bases and 5 bases respectively, with 19 bases between them. The CDR3 contains 16 residues. Germline V gene lookup returns CDR1 LNHDA and CDR2 SQIVND (reference sequence). The CDR3, as DNA: TGTGCCAGTAGTCCACAGGGTATGGGAGGGGACAATGAGCAGTTCTTC. This sequence encodes CASSPQGMGGDNEQFF.

The chain combines TRBV6-4 with TRBJ1-6, with 8 bases that match TRBD1. The CDR3 has 15 residues. The V segment lost 5 bases and the J segment 5 bases; nucleotides outside the gene matches: 5. CDR1 is MRHNA and CDR2 is SNTAGT in the germline V gene. The CDR3 DNA reads as TGTGCCAGCAGTAGGGAGACAGGGGATAATTCACCCCTCCACTTT. The encoded protein is CASSRETGDNSPLHF.

This chain connects TRBV14 to TRBJ2-7, with 8 bases that match TRBD1. With V trimmed by 4 bases and J by 0 bases, 5 bases remained unmatched. The CDR3 is 15 amino acids. CDR1 is SGHDN, CDR2 FVKESK, per germline. The CDR3 is CASSLRQGFSYEQYF. In DNA form, the CDR3 reads TGTGCCAGCAGCCTCCGACAGGGGTTCTCCTACGAGCAGTACTTC. Variable domain in full (rest from reference TRBV14 and TRBJ2-7): EAGVTQFPSHSVIEKGQTVTLRCDPISGHDNLYWYRRVMGKEIKFLLHFVKESKQDESGMPNNRFLAERTGGTYSTLKVQPAELEDSGVYFCASSLRQGFSYEQYFGPGTRLTVT.

The chain carries TRBV14 and TRBJ1-2, with 7 bases identical to TRBD1. V was clipped by 5 bases and J by 12 bases; unmatched bases: 9. Germline-derived CDR1 and CDR2 are SGHDN and FVKESK. The CDR3 loop spans 12 amino acids. Here the CDR3 DNA reads TGTGCCAGCAGCGCCTACACAGGGGTGGACACCTTC. This sequence encodes CASSAYTGVDTF.